This TCR beta chain was recorded in a study of cytomegalovirus exposure and HLA in healthy donors. Overall study context: Earlier, approximately 180 million T cells were analyzed, and about 100 million unique TCR beta sequences were found among them. Whole-study findings and limits: 87-base-pair reads could not separate some V segments, including TRBV6-2 and TRBV6-3. When the data were analyzed later, several of the most significant clusters appeared to be linked to common viral pathogens.

The study ran its PCR with 60 Vbeta and 13 Jbeta primers. Some clones are missing from TCRdb's copy, which holds only in-frame ones; the method was immunoSEQ multiplex PCR. The sample yields some 140,000 clones, approximately 61% seen once. Details on this clone: Its antigen is unidentified.

This CDR3 region has 16 residues. Germline V gene sequence: CDR1 MNHEY, CDR2 SVGAGI. Trimming cost V 1 base and J 5 bases, with 17 bases left between them. The receptor was derived from a human donor in good health. This chain joins TRBV6-5 and TRBJ1-2, with D hard to call. The sequenced sample consisted of PBMCs. The DNA of the CDR3 is TGTGCCAGCAGTTACTACCAGAGGCAGCGGAATTATGGCTACACCTTC. It translates to CASSYYQRQRNYGYTF.